The 15 T cell receptor beta chains in this list originate from one sample, sequenced in a study of blood T cell repertoires in COVID-19. Generated by immunoSEQ multiplex PCR, the TCRdb table keeps only in-frame clones and is missing some. The sample has fewer than 500,000 clones; roughly 90% are singletons. Sequenced: PBMCs or T cells enriched from blood (not recorded which). The receptors here all came from a woman aged 18 to 35 who had recovered from COVID-19.

The chain employs TRBV5-5 and TRBJ1-2; D perhaps matches TRBD1 (5 bases). CDR3 length: 14 residues. Trimming pared 0 bases from V and 7 bases from J, leaving 13 bases between. The germline V gene encodes CDR1 SGHKS and CDR2 YYEKEE (reference sequence). CDR3 loop: CASSLGPGEGGYTF. As DNA, the CDR3 is TGTGCCAGCAGCTTGGGTCCGGGGGAGGGTGGCTACACCTTC.

The rearrangement links TRBV11-3 to TRBJ1-1; 7 positions match TRBD1. CDR1 is SGHNT and CDR2 is YENEEA in the germline V gene. V trimming: 6 bases; J trimming: 2 bases; junction bases outside the gene matches: 9. The CDR3 has 15 amino acids. The CDR3, as DNA: TGTGCCAGCAGATCTACCGGGACAGCCAACACTGAAGCTTTCTTT. This sequence encodes CASRSTGTANTEAFF. The whole variable domain, filled in from reference TRBV11-3 and TRBJ1-1, reads EAGVVQSPRYKIIEKKQPVAFWCNPISGHNTLYWYLQNLGQGPELLIRYENEEAVDDSQLPKDRFSAERLKGVDSTLKIQPAELGDSAVYLCASRSTGTANTEAFFGQGTRLTVV.

V and J are TRBV28 and TRBJ2-5; 11 bases align to TRBD1. The CDR3 extends over 14 amino acids. The V segment lost 9 bases and the J segment 2 bases; nucleotides outside the gene matches: 5. The germline V gene has CDR1 MDHEN and CDR2 SYDVKM. CDR3 bases: TGTGCCAGTAGGGGACAGGGGGGTCAAGAGACCCAGTACTTC. Protein sequence: CASRGQGGQETQYF.

The chain is built from TRBV2 and TRBJ2-5; 10 bases fit TRBD2. Unmatched junction bases numbered 3, after V lost 6 bases and J lost 2 bases. The CDR3 is 14 residues long. Germline V gives CDR1 SNHLY, CDR2 FYNNEI. The CDR3 DNA sequence: TGTGCCAGCAGGAGGACTAGCGGACAAGAGACCCAGTACTTC. This encodes CASRRTSGQETQYF.

This clone was recorded only once. The chain is built from TRBV12-3 or TRBV12-4 and TRBJ1-2, with D possibly matching TRBD1 (6 bases). V was clipped by 6 bases and J by 3 bases, with 11 bases between them. The CDR3 runs 13 residues. The CDR3 spells CASSNQGYYGYTF. In nucleotides, the CDR3 is TGTGCCAGCAGCAACCAGGGGTACTATGGCTACACCTTC.

As for this clone: The junction and the germline gene differ at one end; a read error may be behind it. The chain recombines TRBV3-1 (or the pseudogene TRBV3-2) with TRBJ1-6; D remains ambiguous. The CDR3 contains 12 residues. Germline V gene lookup returns CDR1 LGHDT and CDR2 YNNKEL (reference sequence). The CDR3 nucleotides read TGTGCCAGCAGCCACCCTAATACACCCCTCCACTTT. Residues: CASSHPNTPLHF.

The chain's CDR3 is CASSSSGFFYEQYF. CDR3 DNA: TGTGCCAGCAGCTCGTCGGGATTTTTCTACGAGCAGTACTTC. This chain uses TRBV5-5 with TRBJ2-7, with D possibly matching TRBD2 (5 bases). The CDR3 length is 14 residues. Germline CDR1 SGHKS, CDR2 YYEKEE (reference sequence). The V and J ends lost 3 bases and 3 bases respectively, with 13 bases between them.

V usage is TRBV5-6 and J usage is TRBJ2-5; D remains ambiguous. This CDR3 has 14 residues. Trimming took 2 bases from V and 2 from J, leaving 10 bases between them. Germline V gene sequence: CDR1 SGHDT, CDR2 YYEEEE. Here the CDR3 reads CASSFVSGQETQYF. DNA of the CDR3: TGTGCCAGCAGCTTTGTATCCGGGCAAGAGACCCAGTACTTC.

The chain uses TRBV27 and TRBJ1-2, with D unclear. V was shortened by 5 bases and J by 8 bases, with 18 bases between the two germline ends. The CDR3 is 14 residues long. Germline loops: CDR1 MNHEY, CDR2 SMNVEV (reference sequence). The CDR3 DNA reads as TGTGCCAGCAGTCGGACTTCTGACCGAGGGGGCTACACCTTC. The encoded protein is CASSRTSDRGGYTF.

This rearrangement joins TRBV19 to TRBJ1-1, with D possibly being TRBD1 (6 bases). CDR1 LNHDA and CDR2 SQIVND come from the germline V gene (reference sequence). Trimming took off 6 bases at V and 7 bases at J, with 18 bases between the two ends. The CDR3 covers 14 residues. The DNA of the CDR3 is TGTGCCAGTAGCCGGGACACCGGGTCTATTGAAGCTTTCTTT. Translating it yields CASSRDTGSIEAFF.

The V gene is TRBV4-1, the J gene TRBJ1-6; weak D call: TRBD1 (5 bases). Deletions cut 0 bases from V and 6 bases from J, with 12 bases between. Germline CDR1 is MGHRA and CDR2 is YSYEKL. The CDR3 is made up of 16 amino acids. The CDR3 is CASSQDKGGANSPLHF. The CDR3 DNA reads TGCGCCAGCAGCCAAGATAAGGGAGGGGCTAATTCACCCCTCCACTTT.

The chain employs TRBV9 and TRBJ2-1; 12 positions agree with TRBD2. CDR1 is SGDLS and CDR2 is YYNGEE in the germline V gene. With 4 bases clipped from V and 8 bases from J, the junction kept 4 bases outside the gene matches. This CDR3 spans 14 amino acids. CDR3 DNA sequence: TGTGCCAGCAGCCTAGCGGGGGGGCCCCATGAGCAGTTCTTC. This codes for CASSLAGGPHEQFF. Complete variable domain (other parts from reference TRBV9 and TRBJ2-1): DSGVTQTPKHLITATGQRVTLRCSPRSGDLSVYWYQQSLDQGLQFLIQYYNGEERAKGNILERFSAQQFPDLHSELNLSSLELGDSALYFCASSLAGGPHEQFFGPGTRLTVL.

This sequence joins TRBV29-1 and TRBJ1-1; D is unclear. This CDR3 contains 12 residues. Trimming took off 6 bases at V and 1 base at J, with 9 bases between the two ends. Per germline, CDR1 SQVTM and CDR2 ANQGSEA. This CDR3 is CSVTHPNTEAFF. CDR3 sequence (DNA): TGCAGCGTGACACACCCGAACACTGAAGCTTTCTTT.

The chain joins TRBV19 to TRBJ1-6; no clear D gene. The CDR3 contains 18 residues. Trimming stripped 3 bases from V and 0 bases from J, with 15 bases between. Looked up from germline, CDR1 is LNHDA and CDR2 is SQIVND (reference sequence). The CDR3 region is CASSMEGLTSSYNSPLHF. The CDR3 DNA is TGTGCCAGTAGTATGGAGGGATTGACGAGCTCCTATAATTCACCCCTCCACTTT.

The chain joins TRBV14 to TRBJ1-3; D call uncertain. Germline-derived CDR1 and CDR2 are SGHDN and FVKESK. V lost 1 base to trimming and J lost 0 bases, with 10 bases between them. The CDR3 extends over 16 amino acids. CDR3 residues: CASSQARIVSGNTIYF. DNA of the CDR3: TGTGCCAGCAGCCAAGCCCGTATTGTCTCTGGAAACACCATATATTTT.